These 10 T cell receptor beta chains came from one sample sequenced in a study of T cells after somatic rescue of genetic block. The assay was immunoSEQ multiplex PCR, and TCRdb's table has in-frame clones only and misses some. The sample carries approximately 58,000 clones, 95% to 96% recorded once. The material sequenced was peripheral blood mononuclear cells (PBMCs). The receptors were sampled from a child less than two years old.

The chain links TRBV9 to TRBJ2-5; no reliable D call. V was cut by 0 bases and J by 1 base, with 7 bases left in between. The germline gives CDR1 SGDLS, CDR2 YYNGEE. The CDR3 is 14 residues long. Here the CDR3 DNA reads TGTGCCAGCAGCGTAGAACAAGCCCAAGAGACCCAGTACTTC. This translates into CASSVEQAQETQYF.

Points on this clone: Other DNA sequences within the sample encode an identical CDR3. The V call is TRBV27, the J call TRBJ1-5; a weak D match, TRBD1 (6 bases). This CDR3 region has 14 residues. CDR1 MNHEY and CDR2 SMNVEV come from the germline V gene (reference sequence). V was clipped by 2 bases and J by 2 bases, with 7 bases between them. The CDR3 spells CASSLGGGNQPQHF. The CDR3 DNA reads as TGTGCCAGCAGTTTAGGGGGCGGCAATCAGCCCCAGCATTTT.

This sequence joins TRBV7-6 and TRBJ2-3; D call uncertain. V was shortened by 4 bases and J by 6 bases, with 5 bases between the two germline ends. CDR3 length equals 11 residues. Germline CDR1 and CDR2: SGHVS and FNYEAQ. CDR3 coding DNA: TGTGCCAGCAGCTCGACGGATACGCAGTATTTT. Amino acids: CASSSTDTQYF.

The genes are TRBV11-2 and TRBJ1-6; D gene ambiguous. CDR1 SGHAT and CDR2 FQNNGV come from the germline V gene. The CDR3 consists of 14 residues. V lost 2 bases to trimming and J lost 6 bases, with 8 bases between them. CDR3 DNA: TGTGCCAGCAGCTTAAGAATCCCTAATTCACCCCTCCACTTT. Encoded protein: CASSLRIPNSPLHF.

The CDR3 spells CASSRDSTDTQYF. CDR3 nucleotides: TGTGCCAGCAGCCGGGACTCCACAGATACGCAGTATTTT. This rearrangement joins TRBV6-6 to TRBJ2-3; D might be TRBD2 (6 bases). Germline V gene lookup returns CDR1 MNHNY and CDR2 SVGAGI (reference sequence). The CDR3 contains 13 residues. Between the trimmed V and J ends, which lost 6 bases and 2 bases, there was a span of 9 bases.

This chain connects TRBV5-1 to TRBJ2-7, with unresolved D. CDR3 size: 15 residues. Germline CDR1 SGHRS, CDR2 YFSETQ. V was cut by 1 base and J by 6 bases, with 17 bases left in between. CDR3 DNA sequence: TGCGCCAGCAGCTTGCACTTCCGCCCTACGGGCGAGCAGTACTTC. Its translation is CASSLHFRPTGEQYF. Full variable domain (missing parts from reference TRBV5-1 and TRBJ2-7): KAGVTQTPRYLIKTRGQQVTLSCSPISGHRSVSWYQQTPGQGLQFLFEYFSETQRNKGNFPGRFSGRQFSNSRSEMNVSTLELGDSALYLCASSLHFRPTGEQYFGPGTRLTVT.

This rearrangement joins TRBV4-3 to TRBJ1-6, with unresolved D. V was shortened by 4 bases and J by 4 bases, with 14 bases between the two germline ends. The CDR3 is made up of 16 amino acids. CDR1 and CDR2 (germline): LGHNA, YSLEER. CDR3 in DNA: TGCGCCAGCAGCCCGACTCACCCGGGGTATAATTCACCCCTCCACTTT. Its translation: CASSPTHPGYNSPLHF.

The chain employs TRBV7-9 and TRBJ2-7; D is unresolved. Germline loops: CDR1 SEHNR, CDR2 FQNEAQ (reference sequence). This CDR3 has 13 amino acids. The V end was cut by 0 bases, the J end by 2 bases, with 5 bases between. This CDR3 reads CASSLASTYEQYF. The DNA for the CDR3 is TGTGCCAGCAGCTTAGCGTCCACCTACGAGCAGTACTTC.

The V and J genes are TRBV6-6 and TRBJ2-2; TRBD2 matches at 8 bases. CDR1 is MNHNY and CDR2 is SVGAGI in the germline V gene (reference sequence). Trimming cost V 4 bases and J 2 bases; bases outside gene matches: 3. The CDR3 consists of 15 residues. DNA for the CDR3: TGTGCCAGCAGTTTCCTAGCGGGTAACACCGGGGAGCTGTTTTTT. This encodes CASSFLAGNTGELFF.

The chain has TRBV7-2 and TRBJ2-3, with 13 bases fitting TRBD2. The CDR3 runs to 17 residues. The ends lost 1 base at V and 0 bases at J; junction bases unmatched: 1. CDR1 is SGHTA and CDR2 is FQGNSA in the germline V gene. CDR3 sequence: CASSLGTSGSSTDTQYF. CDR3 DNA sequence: TGTGCCAGCAGCTTAGGGACTAGCGGGAGTAGCACAGATACGCAGTATTTT.